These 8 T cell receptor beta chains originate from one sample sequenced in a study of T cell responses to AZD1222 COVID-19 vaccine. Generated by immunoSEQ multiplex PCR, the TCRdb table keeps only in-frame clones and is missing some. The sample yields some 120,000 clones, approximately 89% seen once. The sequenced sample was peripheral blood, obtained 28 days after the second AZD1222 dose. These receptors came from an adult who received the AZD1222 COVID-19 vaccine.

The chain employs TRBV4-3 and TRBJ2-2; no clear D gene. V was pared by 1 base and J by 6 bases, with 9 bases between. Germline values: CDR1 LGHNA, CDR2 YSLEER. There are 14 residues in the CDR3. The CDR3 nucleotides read TGCGCCAGCAGCCAAGGGGTACTTTCCGGGGAGCTGTTTTTT. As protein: CASSQGVLSGELFF.

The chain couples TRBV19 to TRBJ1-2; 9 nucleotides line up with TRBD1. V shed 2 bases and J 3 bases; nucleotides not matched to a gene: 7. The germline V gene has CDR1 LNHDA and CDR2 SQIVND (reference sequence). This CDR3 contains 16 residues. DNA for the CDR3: TGTGCCAGTAGTATATCCCCGGGACAGGGCTACTATGGCTACACCTTC. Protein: CASSISPGQGYYGYTF.

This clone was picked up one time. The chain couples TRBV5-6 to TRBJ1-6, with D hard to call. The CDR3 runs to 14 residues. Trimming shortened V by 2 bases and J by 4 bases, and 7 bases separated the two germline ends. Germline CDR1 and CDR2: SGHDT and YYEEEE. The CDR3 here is CASSLIGYNSPLHF. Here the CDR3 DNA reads TGTGCCAGCAGCTTAATAGGGTATAATTCACCCCTCCACTTT.

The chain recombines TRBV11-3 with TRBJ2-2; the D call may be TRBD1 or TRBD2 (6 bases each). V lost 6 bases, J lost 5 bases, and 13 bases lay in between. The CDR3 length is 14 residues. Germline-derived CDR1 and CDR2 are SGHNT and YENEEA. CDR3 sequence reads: CASSNGGSTGELFF. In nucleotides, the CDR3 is TGTGCCAGCAGTAACGGGGGCTCAACCGGGGAGCTGTTTTTT.

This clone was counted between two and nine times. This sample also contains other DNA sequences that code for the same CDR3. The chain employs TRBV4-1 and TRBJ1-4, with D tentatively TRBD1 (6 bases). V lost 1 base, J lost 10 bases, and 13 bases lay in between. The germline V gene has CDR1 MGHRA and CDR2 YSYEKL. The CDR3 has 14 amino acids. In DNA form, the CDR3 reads TGCGCCAGCAGCCAAGTTCAGGGGCTAGGAAAACTGTTTTTT. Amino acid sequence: CASSQVQGLGKLFF.

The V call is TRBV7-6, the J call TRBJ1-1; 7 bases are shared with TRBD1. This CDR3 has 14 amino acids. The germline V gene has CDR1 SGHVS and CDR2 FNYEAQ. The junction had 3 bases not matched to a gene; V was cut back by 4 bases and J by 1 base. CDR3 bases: TGTGCCAGCAGCTCAACAGGGGAGAACACTGAAGCTTTCTTT. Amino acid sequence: CASSSTGENTEAFF.

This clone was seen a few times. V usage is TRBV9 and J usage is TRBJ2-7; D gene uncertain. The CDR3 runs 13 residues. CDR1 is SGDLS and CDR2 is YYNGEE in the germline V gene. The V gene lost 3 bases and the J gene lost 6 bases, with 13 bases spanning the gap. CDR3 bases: TGTGCCAGCAGCGAACTTCTAAGATCCGAGCAGTACTTC. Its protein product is CASSELLRSEQYF.

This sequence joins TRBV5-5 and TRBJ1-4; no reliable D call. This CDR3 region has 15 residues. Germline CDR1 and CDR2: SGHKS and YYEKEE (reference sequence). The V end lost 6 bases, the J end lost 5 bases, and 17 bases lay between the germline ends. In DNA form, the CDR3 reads TGTGCCAGCAACCCATCGATGGCACCGAATGAAAAACTGTTTTTT. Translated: CASNPSMAPNEKLFF.